This TCR beta chain was obtained from a study of T cell repertoires in cytomegalovirus infection. Study background: Indications came from public TCR beta signatures; they pointed to CMV infection and to a matching HLA type. Regarding the study as a whole: Summed frequency of public TCR beta families distinguished CMV carriers with the relevant HLA. Within the response measured ex vivo, HLA-C-restricted CMV-specific TCR beta clonotypes were dominant.

This clonotype was counted many times. Its matching antigen is unknown. CDR1 and CDR2 from the germline V gene are MNHNS and SASEGT. Trimming cost V 6 bases and J 2 bases; bases outside gene matches: 5. The CDR3 is made up of 15 amino acids. One entry per CDR3 protein results from TCRdb running MiXCR on the reads. Among 500,000 to 600,000 distinct CDR3 sequences, more than 15% were seen once, and the ten largest hold more than 20%. The sample was CD8+ T cells from PBMCs. The V call is TRBV6-1, the J call TRBJ2-5, with TRBD2 matching 11 bases. The clonotype was recovered from a human donor in good health (CMV status not recorded). Some clones in this sample may be carry-over from other donors' samples. CDR3 in DNA: TGTGCCAGCAGCCAGGGACTAGCGGCACAAGAGACCCAGTACTTC. It specifies CASSQGLAAQETQYF.